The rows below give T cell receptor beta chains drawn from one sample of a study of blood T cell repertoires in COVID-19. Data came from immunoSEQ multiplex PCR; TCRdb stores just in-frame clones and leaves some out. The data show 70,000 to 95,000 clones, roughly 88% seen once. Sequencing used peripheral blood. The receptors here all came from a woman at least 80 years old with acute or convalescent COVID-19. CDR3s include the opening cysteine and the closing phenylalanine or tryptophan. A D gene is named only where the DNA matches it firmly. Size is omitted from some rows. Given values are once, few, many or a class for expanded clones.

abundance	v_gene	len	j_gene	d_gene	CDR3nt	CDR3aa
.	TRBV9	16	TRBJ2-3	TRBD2	TGTGCCAGCAGCGTAGTAGCGGGGGGGACCACAGATACGCAGTATTTT	CASSVVAGGTTDTQYF
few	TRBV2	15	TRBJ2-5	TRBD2	TGTGCCAGCAAAGGCCTACTAGCGGGGCAAGAGACCCAGTACTTC	CASKGLLAGQETQYF
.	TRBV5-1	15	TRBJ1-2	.	TGCGCCAGCAGCTCGAACAGCGGTACTAACTATGGCTACACCTTC	CASSSNSGTNYGYTF
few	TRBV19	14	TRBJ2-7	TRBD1	TGTGCCAGTAATACCGGGACAGCGTACTCAGAGCAGTACTTC	CASNTGTAYSEQYF
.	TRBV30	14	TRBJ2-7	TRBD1	TGTGCCTACTCGCCGACAGGGGTGTCCTACGAGCAGTACTTC	CAYSPTGVSYEQYF
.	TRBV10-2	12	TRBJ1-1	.	TGCGCCAGCAGTGAAGGGGCAACCGAAGCTTTCTTT	CASSEGATEAFF
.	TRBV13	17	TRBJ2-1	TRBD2	TGTGCCAGCAGCTCCCGGACTAGCGGGAGAACCTACAATGAGCAGTTCTTC	CASSSRTSGRTYNEQFF
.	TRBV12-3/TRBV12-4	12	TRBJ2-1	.	TGTGCCAGCAGTTTAGGGGGGCATGAGCAGTTCTTC	CASSLGGHEQFF
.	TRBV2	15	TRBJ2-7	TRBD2	TGTGCCAGCAGTCCAGCTAGCGGGAACTCCTACGAGCAGTACTTC	CASSPASGNSYEQYF
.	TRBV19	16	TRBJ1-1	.	TGTGCCAGTAATACCCCCGGACAGAGGTTGAACACTGAAGCTTTCTTT	CASNTPGQRLNTEAFF
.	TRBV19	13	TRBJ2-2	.	TGTGCCAGTAGTCCAGAAGTTTCCGGGGAGCTGTTTTTT	CASSPEVSGELFF
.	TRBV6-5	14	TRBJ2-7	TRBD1	TGTGCCAGCAGACCGGGACAGGGTTTTAACGAGCAGTACTTC	CASRPGQGFNEQYF
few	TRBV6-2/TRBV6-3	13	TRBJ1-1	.	TGTGCCAGCAGTTACTCCCGGAACACTGAAGCTTTCTTT	CASSYSRNTEAFF
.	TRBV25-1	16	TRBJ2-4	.	TGTGCCAGCAGTGGGGGGGGGACACTTGGCAAAAACATTCAGTACTTC	CASSGGGTLGKNIQYF
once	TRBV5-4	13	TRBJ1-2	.	TGTGCCAGCGGCAATTACAGATCAGGAGGCTACACCTTC	CASGNYRSGGYTF
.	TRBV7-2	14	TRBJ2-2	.	TGTGCCAGCAGCTTAGTCAGGAACACCGGGGAGCTGTTTTTT	CASSLVRNTGELFF
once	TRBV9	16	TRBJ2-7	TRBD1	TGTGCCAGCAGCGTAGGAGCGGGACAGGGGGGGAACGAGCAGTACTTC	CASSVGAGQGGNEQYF
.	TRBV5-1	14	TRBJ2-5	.	TGCGCCAGCAGGAGGACATCGAGACAAGAGACCCAGTACTTC	CASRRTSRQETQYF
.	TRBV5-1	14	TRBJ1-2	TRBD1	TGCGCCAGCAGCTTCGGCGACAGGGATTATGGCTACACCTTC	CASSFGDRDYGYTF
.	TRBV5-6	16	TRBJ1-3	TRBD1	TGTGCCAGCAGCTCCCTGGGGACAGGGAAAGGAAACACCATATATTTT	CASSSLGTGKGNTIYF
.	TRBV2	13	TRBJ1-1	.	TGTGCCAGCGTCCGAGGGGGTGATAAAAGGGCTTTCTTT	CASVRGGDKRAFF
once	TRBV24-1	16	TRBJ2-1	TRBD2	TGTGCCACCAGTGATTCTGCGGGGGGGATAATCAATGAGCAGTTCTTC	CATSDSAGGIINEQFF
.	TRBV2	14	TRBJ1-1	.	TGTGCCAGCAGTGAAAGTTGGGGGCACACTGAAGCTTTCTTT	CASSESWGHTEAFF
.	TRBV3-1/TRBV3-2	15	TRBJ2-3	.	TGTGCCAGCAAAGGCGGGGGCCCTAGCACAGATACGCAGTATTTT	CASKGGGPSTDTQYF
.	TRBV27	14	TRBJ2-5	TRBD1	TGTGCCAGCAGGGGACAGGGGGCCTTCGAGACCCAGTACTTC	CASRGQGAFETQYF
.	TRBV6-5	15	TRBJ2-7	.	TGTGCCAGCAGTTTCCCCGGGCGGGGGCGCTACGAGCAGTACTTC	CASSFPGRGRYEQYF
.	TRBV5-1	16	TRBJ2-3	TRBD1	TGCGCCAGCAGCATACGACAGGGATTACTCACAGATACGCAGTATTTT	CASSIRQGLLTDTQYF